Below, 20 T cell receptor beta chains from the same sample are listed, as sequenced in a study of cytomegalovirus exposure and HLA in healthy donors. The PCR had 60 Vbeta and 13 Jbeta primers. Method: immunoSEQ multiplex PCR; TCRdb's copy keeps in-frame clones and lacks some. The data contain 70,000 or so clones, 80% to 90% of them singletons. Specimen: PBMCs. The receptors here all came from a woman aged 30 to 39 in good health and CMV-seronegative.

The V and J genes are TRBV6-5 and TRBJ2-7; 9 bases fit TRBD1. V shed 2 bases and J 4 bases; nucleotides not matched to a gene: 9. There are 16 residues in the CDR3. The germline V gene has CDR1 MNHEY and CDR2 SVGAGI. The CDR3 is CASSYAAGTGTYEQYF. CDR3 bases: TGTGCCAGCAGTTACGCCGCCGGGACAGGGACGTACGAGCAGTACTTC.

The rearrangement uses TRBV11-1 and TRBJ2-7; TRBD2 agrees at 11 bases. V shed 4 bases and J 2 bases; nucleotides not matched to a gene: 7. The germline V gene has CDR1 SGHAT and CDR2 FQDESV (reference sequence). The CDR3 has 16 amino acids. The CDR3 DNA follows: TGTGCCAGCAGCTCAAGACTAGCGGGATTTCCCTACGAGCAGTACTTC. Its translation: CASSSRLAGFPYEQYF.

This sequence joins TRBV7-3 and TRBJ1-2, with 10 bases matching TRBD1. Unmatched junction bases numbered 1, after V lost 4 bases and J lost 5 bases. This CDR3 has 13 residues. Germline assignment: CDR1 SGHTA and CDR2 FQGTGA. The CDR3, as DNA: TGTGCCAGCAGCTCGGGACAGGGGTATGGCTACACCTTC. It is translated as CASSSGQGYGYTF. The full variable domain, in which reference TRBV7-3 and TRBJ1-2 provide the parts outside the CDR3, is GAGVSQTPSNKVTEKGKYVELRCDPISGHTALYWYRQSLGQGPEFLIYFQGTGAADDSGLPNDRFFAVRPEGSVSTLKIQRTERGDSAVYLCASSSGQGYGYTFGSGTRLTVV.

This chain links TRBV19 with TRBJ2-5; 9 positions agree with TRBD2. Trimming cost V 4 bases and J 3 bases; bases outside gene matches: 18. Germline V gives CDR1 LNHDA, CDR2 SQIVND (reference sequence). This CDR3 region has 19 residues. The CDR3: CASSNGFSGSDLLEETQYF. CDR3 bases: TGTGCCAGTAGTAATGGGTTTAGCGGGAGCGACTTATTAGAAGAGACCCAGTACTTC. Supplemented by reference TRBV19 and TRBJ2-5, the full variable domain reads DGGITQSPKYLFRKEGQNVTLSCEQNLNHDAMYWYRQDPGQGLRLIYYSQIVNDFQKGDIAEGYSVSREKKESFPLTVTSAQKNPTAFYLCASSNGFSGSDLLEETQYFGPGTRLLVL.

This clone appeared a single time. V and J are TRBV29-1 and TRBJ1-2, with D perhaps TRBD1 (6 bases). The length of the CDR3 is 12 residues. Trimming cost V 4 bases and J 13 bases, with 19 bases left between them. The germline CDR1 and CDR2 sequences are SQVTM and ANQGSEA. CDR3 sequence reads: CSVGESRGFLTF. Written as DNA, the CDR3 is TGCAGCGTTGGAGAGAGCAGGGGCTTTCTCACCTTC.

The rearrangement links TRBV9 to TRBJ2-1, with a weak D call TRBD2 (5 bases). CDR1 and CDR2 from the germline V gene are SGDLS and YYNGEE. The CDR3 sequence is 14 residues long. The V and J ends lost 4 bases and 8 bases respectively, with 16 bases between them. The CDR3 loop reads CASSPPTPGYEQFF. The CDR3 region has the DNA TGTGCCAGCAGCCCTCCAACCCCGGGGTATGAGCAGTTCTTC.

The chain combines TRBV27 with TRBJ1-2; tentative D call: TRBD1 (5 bases). Germline loops: CDR1 MNHEY, CDR2 SMNVEV (reference sequence). The CDR3 has 13 residues. The germline V and J ends were trimmed by 7 bases and 8 bases, with 17 bases remaining between them. The CDR3 DNA sequence: TGTGCCAGCAATAGTTGGCAGGGCGAGGGCTACACCTTC. Translating gives CASNSWQGEGYTF.

The J gene is TRBJ2-3, the V gene TRBV5-4; D is perhaps TRBD2 (5 bases). The CDR3 extends over 13 amino acids. The germline gives CDR1 SGHNT, CDR2 YYREEE (reference sequence). The ends were cut back, 4 bases at V and 2 bases at J, with 8 bases in the middle. CDR3 DNA: TGTGCCAGCAGCCCGGGGAACACAGATACGCAGTATTTT. This encodes CASSPGNTDTQYF.

The genes are TRBV29-1 and TRBJ2-7, with D perhaps TRBD2 (5 bases). This CDR3 is built from 13 residues. Trimming removed 4 bases at V and 7 bases at J, with 17 bases between. Germline CDR1 is SQVTM and CDR2 is ANQGSEA. In nucleotides, the CDR3 is TGCAGCGTTGCCCCCCGGACTGCTCAGGAGCAGTACTTC. Amino acids: CSVAPRTAQEQYF.

The chain recombines TRBV5-1 with TRBJ1-1, with D maybe TRBD1 (5 bases). CDR1 and CDR2 (germline): SGHRS, YFSETQ. V lost 7 bases and J lost 2, with 9 bases in between. This CDR3 has 12 amino acids. The CDR3 DNA sequence: TGCGCCAGCGGGGACTTTAACACTGAAGCTTTCTTT. Translating gives CASGDFNTEAFF.

The rearrangement joins TRBV10-3 to TRBJ2-3; the match to TRBD2 covers 7 bases. The ends lost 11 bases at V and 0 bases at J; junction bases unmatched: 5. CDR1 and CDR2 (germline): ENHRY, SYGVKD. This CDR3 has 13 amino acids. The CDR3: CALGGRSTDTQYF. The CDR3 nucleotides read TGTGCCCTAGGCGGGAGAAGCACAGATACGCAGTATTTT.

The CDR3 here is CASSAHGTTHQETQYF. CDR3 bases: TGCGCCAGCAGCGCGCACGGGACAACTCACCAAGAGACCCAGTACTTC. The chain is built from TRBV5-1 and TRBJ2-5; D may be TRBD1 (6 bases). The CDR3 has 16 amino acids. In germline, CDR1 is SGHRS, CDR2 YFSETQ. V was trimmed by 4 bases and J by 0 bases, leaving 16 bases between them.

The chain combines TRBV27 with TRBJ2-3; D may be TRBD2 (6 bases). Per the germline V gene, CDR1 is MNHEY and CDR2 is SMNVEV (reference sequence). Trimming shortened V by 5 bases and J by 4 bases, and 13 bases separated the two germline ends. The CDR3 is 14 residues long. The CDR3 bases are TGTGCCAGCAGTCCGAAGCGGGCCGCAGATACGCAGTATTTT. The encoded protein is CASSPKRAADTQYF.

V usage is TRBV25-1 and J usage is TRBJ2-1; D unresolved. V lost 3 bases, J lost 4 bases, and 4 bases lay in between. CDR1 and CDR2 from the germline V gene are MGHDK and SYGVNS. The CDR3 covers 12 residues. The CDR3 here is CASSDSYNEQFF. CDR3 nucleotides: TGTGCCAGCAGTGACTCTTACAATGAGCAGTTCTTC.

V usage is TRBV6-5 and J usage is TRBJ2-7; 9 nucleotides line up with TRBD2. The CDR3 has 14 amino acids. Germline loops: CDR1 MNHEY, CDR2 SVGAGI. V trimming: 6 bases; J trimming: 3 bases; junction bases outside the gene matches: 6. The CDR3 loop reads CASRRGLAVYEQYF. Written as DNA, the CDR3 is TGTGCCAGCAGACGGGGACTAGCCGTCTACGAGCAGTACTTC.

This clone was detected only once. The genes are TRBV5-5 and TRBJ1-5; the match to TRBD1 covers 8 bases. V lost 1 base, J lost 4 bases, and 7 bases stayed unmatched. The CDR3 sequence is 16 residues long. From germline, CDR1 is SGHKS and CDR2 YYEKEE (reference sequence). The CDR3 DNA reads TGTGCCAGCAGCTTGAGCCAGGGGGCCAAAAATCAGCCCCAGCATTTT. Translated: CASSLSQGAKNQPQHF. Full variable domain (outside the CDR3, taken from reference TRBV5-5 and TRBJ1-5): DAGVTQSPTHLIKTRGQQVTLRCSPISGHKSVSWYQQVLGQGPQFIFQYYEKEERGRGNFPDRFSARQFPNYSSELNVNALLLGDSALYLCASSLSQGAKNQPQHFGDGTRLSIL.

The chain joins TRBV7-9 to TRBJ2-5; D is uncertain. CDR1 SEHNR and CDR2 FQNEAQ come from the germline V gene (reference sequence). Trimming removed 1 base from V and 8 bases from J, with 8 bases in between. The CDR3 is made up of 12 amino acids. This CDR3 is CASSLDSNTQYF. The CDR3 DNA reads as TGTGCCAGCAGCTTAGACTCCAACACCCAGTACTTC. Based on the CDR3 plus reference TRBV7-9 and TRBJ2-5, the full variable domain is DTGVSQNPRHKITKRGQNVTFRCDPISEHNRLYWYRQTLGQGPEFLTYFQNEAQLEKSRLLSDRFSAERPKGSFSTLEIQRTEQGDSAMYLCASSLDSNTQYFGPGTRLLVL.

The rearrangement links TRBV28 to TRBJ2-3; D remains unclear. Germline CDR1 MDHEN, CDR2 SYDVKM. This CDR3 region has 15 residues. Trimming took 2 bases from V and 2 from J, leaving 11 bases between them. The CDR3 loop is CASSLAKRNTDTQYF. In nucleotides, the CDR3 is TGTGCCAGCAGTTTAGCCAAGCGCAACACAGATACGCAGTATTTT.

J is TRBJ2-1 and V is TRBV2, with 13 bases fitting TRBD2. Germline trimming cut 5 bases from V and 6 bases from J; bases unmatched to any gene: 7. The CDR3 is made up of 16 amino acids. Looked up from germline, CDR1 is SNHLY and CDR2 is FYNNEI. DNA of the CDR3: TGTGCCAGCAGTTCCGAGGGACTAGCGGGACCCAATGAGCAGTTCTTC. Translated, it gives CASSSEGLAGPNEQFF.

V and J are TRBV29-1 and TRBJ1-2; 12 bases fit TRBD1. CDR3 length: 16 residues. Unmatched junction bases numbered 6, after V lost 4 bases and J lost 0 bases. The germline gives CDR1 SQVTM, CDR2 ANQGSEA. This CDR3 is CSVGGQGAEANYGYTF. CDR3 DNA sequence: TGCAGCGTTGGGGGACAGGGGGCTGAAGCTAACTATGGCTACACCTTC.